This T cell receptor beta chain comes out of a study of T-cell reconstitution after alpha-beta-depleted transplantation in children. General study points: Once a year had passed after transplant, T-cell counts and diversity came mostly from newly produced T cells. At around two months after transplant, the alpha-beta T cells were reportedly derived from several hundred expanded clones that came from non-depleted graft cells.

Molecular barcoding with unique molecular identifiers was used for the TCRbeta library. One entry per CDR3 protein, called by TCRdb with MiXCR from the PCR reads. The sample lists around 440,000 distinct CDR3 sequences, 15% to 20% seen once, with under 30% in the top ten. Note on this clonotype: What it binds is not known. Relative to the germline gene, one junction end is altered; a read error may explain this.

This sequence was found in a boy less than two years old who had a stem cell transplant for Wiskott-Aldrich syndrome, so the T cells may come from the graft donor. The starting material was PBMCs, mostly from graft donor cells, obtained 360 days after TCRalphabeta/CD19-depleted stem cell transplant.

The CDR3 region has the DNA TGTGCCAGCAACCAAGACATCAATGAAAAACTGTTTTTT. Encoded protein: CASNQDINEKLFF. J is TRBJ1-4 and V is TRBV4-2; no reliable D call. The CDR3 length is 13 residues. Germline V gene data show CDR1 as LGHNA and CDR2 as YNFKEQ.